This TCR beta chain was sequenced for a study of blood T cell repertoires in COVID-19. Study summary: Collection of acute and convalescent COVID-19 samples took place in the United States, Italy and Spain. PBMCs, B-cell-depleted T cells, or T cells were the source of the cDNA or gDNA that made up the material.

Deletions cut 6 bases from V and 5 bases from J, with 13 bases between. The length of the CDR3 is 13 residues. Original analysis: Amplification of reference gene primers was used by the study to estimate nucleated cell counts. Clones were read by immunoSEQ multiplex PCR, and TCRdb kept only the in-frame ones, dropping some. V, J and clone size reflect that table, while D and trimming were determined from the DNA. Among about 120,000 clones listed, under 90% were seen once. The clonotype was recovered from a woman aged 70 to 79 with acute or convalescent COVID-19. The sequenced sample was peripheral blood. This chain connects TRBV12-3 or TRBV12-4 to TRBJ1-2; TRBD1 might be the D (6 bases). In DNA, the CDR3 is TGTGCCAGCAGCCCGACAGGTTCTTATGGCTACACCTTC. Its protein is CASSPTGSYGYTF.